The rows below give T cell receptor beta chains drawn from one sample of a study of blood T cell repertoires in COVID-19. Some clones are missing from TCRdb's copy, which holds only in-frame ones; the method was immunoSEQ multiplex PCR. The sample has about 49,000 clones; around 86% are singletons. Sequences were obtained from peripheral blood. These receptors originate from a man in his forties with active COVID-19. CDR3s include the opening cysteine and the closing phenylalanine or tryptophan. A D gene is named only where the DNA matches it firmly. Only part of the rows carry a size: once, few, many, or a class if the clone is expanded.

v_gene,d_gene,j_gene,abundance,CDR3nt,CDR3aa
TRBV6-4,NA,TRBJ2-1,NA,TGTGCCAGCAGTGACTCTAACAATGAGCAGTTCTTC,CASSDSNNEQFF
TRBV5-8,TRBD1,TRBJ2-3,NA,TGTGCCAGCAGCCCCGGACAGGGGGCAAAGACAGATACGCAGTATTTT,CASSPGQGAKTDTQYF
TRBV10-2,NA,TRBJ1-2,NA,TGCGCCAGCAGTGAGCCGCGCTCCTATGGCTACACCTTC,CASSEPRSYGYTF
TRBV2,TRBD1,TRBJ1-5,NA,TGTGCCAGCTCGATGGGGACAGGGGGAATTCAGCCCCAGCATTTT,CASSMGTGGIQPQHF
TRBV28,NA,TRBJ2-7,NA,TGTGCCAGCAGTCTCCTTGCGGAGACCTACGAGCAGTACTTC,CASSLLAETYEQYF
TRBV7-7,TRBD1,TRBJ2-3,once,TGTGCTAGCAGCCTCGACAGGGGTGGAACAGATACGCAGTATTTT,CASSLDRGGTDTQYF
TRBV12-3/TRBV12-4,NA,TRBJ1-2,NA,TGTGCCAGCAGTTTAACCGCGAACTATGGCTACACCTTC,CASSLTANYGYTF
TRBV5-1,TRBD2,TRBJ2-1,NA,TGCGCCAGCAGCGCCCGACTAGCGGGAGGGCCGTTTGAGCAGTTCTTC,CASSARLAGGPFEQFF
TRBV3-1/TRBV3-2,NA,TRBJ1-5,NA,TGTGCCAGCAGCCAGCACAGGGAGTTGGGAGACAATCAGCCCCAGCATTTT,CASSQHRELGDNQPQHF
TRBV27,TRBD1,TRBJ2-7,NA,TGTGCCAGCAGTTTGGGACAGGGACTCGAGCAGTACTTC,CASSLGQGLEQYF